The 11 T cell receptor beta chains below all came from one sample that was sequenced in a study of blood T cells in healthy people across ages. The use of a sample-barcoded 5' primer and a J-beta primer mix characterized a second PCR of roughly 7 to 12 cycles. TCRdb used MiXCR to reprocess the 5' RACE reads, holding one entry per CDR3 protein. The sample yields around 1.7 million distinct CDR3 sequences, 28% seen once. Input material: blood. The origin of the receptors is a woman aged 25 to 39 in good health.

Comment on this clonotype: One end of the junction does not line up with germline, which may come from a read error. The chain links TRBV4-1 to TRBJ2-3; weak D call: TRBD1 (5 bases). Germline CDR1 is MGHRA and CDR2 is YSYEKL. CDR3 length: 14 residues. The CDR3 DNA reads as TGCGCCAGCAGCCAAGAGACACACACAGGTACGCAGTATTTT. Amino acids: CASSQETHTGTQYF.

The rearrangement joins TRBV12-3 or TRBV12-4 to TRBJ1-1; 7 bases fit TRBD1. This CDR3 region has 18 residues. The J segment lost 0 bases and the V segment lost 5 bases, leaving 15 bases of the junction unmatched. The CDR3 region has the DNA TGTGCCAGCAGTCCCGAATATGACAGGGTAGGATTGAACACTGAAGCTTTCTTT. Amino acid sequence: CASSPEYDRVGLNTEAFF.

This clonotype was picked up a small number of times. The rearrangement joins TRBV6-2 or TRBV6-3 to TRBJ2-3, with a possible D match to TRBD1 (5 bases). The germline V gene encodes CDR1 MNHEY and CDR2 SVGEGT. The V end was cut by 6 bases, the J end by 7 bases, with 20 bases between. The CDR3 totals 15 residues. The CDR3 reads CASRGKGATVYTQYF. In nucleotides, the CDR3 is TGTGCCAGCAGAGGAAAAGGGGCGACCGTATATACGCAGTATTTT.

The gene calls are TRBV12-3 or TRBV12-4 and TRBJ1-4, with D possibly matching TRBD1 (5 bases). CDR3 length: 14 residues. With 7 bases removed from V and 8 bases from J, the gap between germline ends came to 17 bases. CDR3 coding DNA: TGTGCCAGCACTCCGCCAGGGAGAGAAGAAAAACTGTTTTTT. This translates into CASTPPGREEKLFF.

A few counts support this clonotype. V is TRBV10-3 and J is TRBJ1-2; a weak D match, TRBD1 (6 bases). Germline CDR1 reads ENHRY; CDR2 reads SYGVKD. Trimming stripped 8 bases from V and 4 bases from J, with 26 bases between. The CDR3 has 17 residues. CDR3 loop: CAIHRGVGWDTSYGYTF. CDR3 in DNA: TGTGCCATCCATCGCGGGGTGGGTTGGGACACGAGCTATGGCTACACCTTC.

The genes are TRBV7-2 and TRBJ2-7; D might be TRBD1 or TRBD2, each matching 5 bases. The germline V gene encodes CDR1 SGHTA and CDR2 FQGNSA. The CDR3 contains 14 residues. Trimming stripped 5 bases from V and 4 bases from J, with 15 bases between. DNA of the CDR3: TGTGCCAGCAGCCAGGGACCGTTCCCATACGAGCAGTACTTC. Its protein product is CASSQGPFPYEQYF.

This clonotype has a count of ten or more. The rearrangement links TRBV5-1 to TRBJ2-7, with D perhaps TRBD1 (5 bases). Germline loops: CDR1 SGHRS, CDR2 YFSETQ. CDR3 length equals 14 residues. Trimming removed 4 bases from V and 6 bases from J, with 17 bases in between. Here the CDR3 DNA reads TGCGCCAGCAGCCCGGTGGGGCTCCCTCTCGAGCAGTACTTC. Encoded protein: CASSPVGLPLEQYF. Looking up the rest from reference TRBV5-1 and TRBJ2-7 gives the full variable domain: KAGVTQTPRYLIKTRGQQVTLSCSPISGHRSVSWYQQTPGQGLQFLFEYFSETQRNKGNFPGRFSGRQFSNSRSEMNVSTLELGDSALYLCASSPVGLPLEQYFGPGTRLTVT.

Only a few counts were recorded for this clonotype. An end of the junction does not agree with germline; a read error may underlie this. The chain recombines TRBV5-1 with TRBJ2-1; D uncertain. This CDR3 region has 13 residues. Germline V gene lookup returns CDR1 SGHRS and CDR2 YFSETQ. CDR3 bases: TGCACCAGCAGCTTGCCCTTAGGCAATGAGCAGTTCTTC. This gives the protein CTSSLPLGNEQFF.

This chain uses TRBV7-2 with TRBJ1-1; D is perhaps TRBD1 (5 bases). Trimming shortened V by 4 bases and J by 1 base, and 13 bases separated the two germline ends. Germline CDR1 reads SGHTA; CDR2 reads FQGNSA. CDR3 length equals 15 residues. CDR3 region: CASSSPSGANTEAFF. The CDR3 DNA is TGTGCCAGCAGCTCCCCATCCGGGGCGAACACTGAAGCTTTCTTT.

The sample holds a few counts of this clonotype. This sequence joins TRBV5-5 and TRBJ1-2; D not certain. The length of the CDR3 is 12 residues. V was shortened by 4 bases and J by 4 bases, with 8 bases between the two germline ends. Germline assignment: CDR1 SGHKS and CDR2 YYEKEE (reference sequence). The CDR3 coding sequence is TGTGCCAGCAGCAGCATGGGCTATGGCTACACCTTC. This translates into CASSSMGYGYTF.

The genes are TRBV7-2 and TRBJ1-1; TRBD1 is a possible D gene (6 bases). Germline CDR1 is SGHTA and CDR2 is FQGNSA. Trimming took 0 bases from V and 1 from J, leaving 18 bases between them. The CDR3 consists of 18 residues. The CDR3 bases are TGTGCCAGCAGCTTAGCGCAAGGGGACAAGGCCCCGAACACTGAAGCTTTCTTT. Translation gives CASSLAQGDKAPNTEAFF.